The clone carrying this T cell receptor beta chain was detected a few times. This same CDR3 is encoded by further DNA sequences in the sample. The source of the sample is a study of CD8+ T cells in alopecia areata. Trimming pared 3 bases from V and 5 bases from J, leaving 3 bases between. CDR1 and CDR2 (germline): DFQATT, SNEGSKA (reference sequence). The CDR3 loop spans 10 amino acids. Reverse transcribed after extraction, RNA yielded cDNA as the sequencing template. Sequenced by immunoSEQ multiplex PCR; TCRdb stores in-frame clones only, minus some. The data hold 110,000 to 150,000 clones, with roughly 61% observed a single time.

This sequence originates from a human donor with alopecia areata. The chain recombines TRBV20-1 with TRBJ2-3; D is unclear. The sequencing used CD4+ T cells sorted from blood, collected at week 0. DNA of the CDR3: TGCAGTGCTAGGTTAGATACGCAGTATTTT. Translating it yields CSARLDTQYF.